Listed below are T cell receptor beta chains from one sample, sequenced in a study of human T cells and chemical hapten exposure. MiXCR, applied by TCRdb to the RACE reads, yields one record per CDR3 protein. The table has approximately 73,000 distinct CDR3 sequences, 10% seen once; the top ten hold about 1.4%. The sequences come from whole blood, collected in connection with sensitization to the hapten diphenylcyclopropenone (DPC). Source of these receptors: a woman aged 50 to 60 with alopecia areata. Some clones in this sample may be carry-over from other donors' samples. Both conserved end residues are part of each CDR3. Part of the rows lack a size; the others show once, few, many or a class for expanded clones.

>TRBJ1-1|-|TRBV28
CASSRSGGFSEAFF
>TRBJ2-1|-|TRBV2
CASSLLAYNEQFF
>TRBJ1-2|few|TRBV5-1
CASSLPDSHYGYTF
>TRBJ2-3|many|TRBV7-7
CASSPYPGVSTDTQYF
>TRBJ2-3|-|TRBV28
CASTEGGPGESDTQYF
>TRBJ2-2|-|TRBV21-1
CASSQSRDTGELFF
>TRBJ2-1|-|TRBV5-1
CASSLEAADYNEQFF
>TRBJ2-3|few|TRBV11-2
CASSLWVEDTQYF
>TRBJ1-3|few|TRBV30
CAWVLKNRAGNTIYF
>TRBJ2-1|many|TRBV28
CASHWASGNNEQFF
>TRBJ2-7|many|TRBV5-1
CASSLEGAISYEQYF
>TRBJ2-3|few|TRBV7-7
CASSPTGLNTDTQYF
>TRBJ1-2|few|TRBV6-2/TRBV6-3
CASRTGQSYGYTF
>TRBJ1-1|-|TRBV5-1
CASSVGVTSEAFF
>TRBJ1-5|-|TRBV6-2/TRBV6-3
CASTPGTKRPQHF
>TRBJ1-4|few|TRBV18
CASSPTGGGNEKLFF
>TRBJ1-1|-|TRBV7-3
CASSKDRVTEAFF
>TRBJ2-5|many|TRBV5-1
CASSLGLAGGFETQYF
>TRBJ2-1|many|TRBV7-2
CASSLSWPLAPGEQFF
>TRBJ1-1|few|TRBV18
CASSPQGGSTEAFF
>TRBJ2-1|few|TRBV21-1
CASSEGLAGGYNEQFF
>TRBJ2-4|few|TRBV15
CATSGKRLAKNIQYF